This TCR beta chain was retrieved from a study of T cells in Graves' hyperthyroidism and ophthalmopathy. TCR beta CDR3 regions were amplified from RNA. Primed by the HTBI set, a first-round RT-PCR was run on the TCR CDR3. TCRdb analysed the multiplex PCR reads with MiXCR anew, one entry per CDR3 protein. This table holds over 450,000 distinct CDR3 sequences, over 15% found once. This clonotype turned up a few times. The V end lost 2 bases, the J end lost 1 base, and 13 bases lay between the germline ends. Per the germline V gene, CDR1 is SEHNR and CDR2 is FQNEAQ (reference sequence). The CDR3 totals 16 residues.

The receptor was derived from a woman aged 18-29 years with Graves' ophthalmopathy. V and J are TRBV7-9 and TRBJ2-3; possibly TRBD1 or TRBD2 for D (7 bases each). The sequenced material came from blood. The CDR3 loop is CASSLWEGAGTDTQYF. The CDR3 DNA reads TGTGCCAGCAGCTTATGGGAGGGGGCAGGCACAGATACGCAGTATTTT.